Detailed here is one T cell receptor beta chain. In the source study's methods: For nucleated cells, counts were estimated from reference gene primer amplification. Some clones are missing from TCRdb's copy, which holds only in-frame ones; the method was immunoSEQ multiplex PCR. D and trimming were read from the DNA, whereas the V and J calls and clone size are those reported in that table. The sample yields around 200,000 clones, about 86% seen once. Trimming removed 0 bases at V and 7 bases at J, with 4 bases between. Germline values: CDR1 ENHRY, CDR2 SYGVKD. This CDR3 is built from 11 residues. This sample is drawn from a study of blood T cell repertoires in COVID-19. Study context: Donors in the United States, Italy and Spain gave samples during acute or convalescent COVID-19.

Sequencing was performed on peripheral blood. This clonotype was obtained from a man in his forties with active or convalescent COVID-19. V is TRBV10-3 and J is TRBJ2-7; D gene ambiguous. CDR3 DNA sequence: TGTGCCATCAGTGAGTCGCGGGAGCAGTACTTC. Its protein is CAISESREQYF.